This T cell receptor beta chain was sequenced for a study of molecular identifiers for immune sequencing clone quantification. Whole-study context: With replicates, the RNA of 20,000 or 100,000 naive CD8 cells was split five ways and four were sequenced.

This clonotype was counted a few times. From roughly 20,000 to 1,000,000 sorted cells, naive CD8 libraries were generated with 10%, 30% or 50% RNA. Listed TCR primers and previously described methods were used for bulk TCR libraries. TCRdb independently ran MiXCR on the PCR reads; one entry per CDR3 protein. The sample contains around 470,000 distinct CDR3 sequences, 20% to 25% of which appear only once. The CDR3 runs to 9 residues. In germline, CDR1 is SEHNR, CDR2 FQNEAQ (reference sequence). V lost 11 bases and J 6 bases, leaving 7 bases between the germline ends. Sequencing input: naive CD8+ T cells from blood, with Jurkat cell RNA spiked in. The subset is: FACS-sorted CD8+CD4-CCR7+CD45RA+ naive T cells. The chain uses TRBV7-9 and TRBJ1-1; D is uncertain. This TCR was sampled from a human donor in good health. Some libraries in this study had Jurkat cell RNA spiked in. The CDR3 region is CAPEPEAFF. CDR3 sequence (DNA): TGTGCCCCTGAGCCTGAAGCTTTCTTT.